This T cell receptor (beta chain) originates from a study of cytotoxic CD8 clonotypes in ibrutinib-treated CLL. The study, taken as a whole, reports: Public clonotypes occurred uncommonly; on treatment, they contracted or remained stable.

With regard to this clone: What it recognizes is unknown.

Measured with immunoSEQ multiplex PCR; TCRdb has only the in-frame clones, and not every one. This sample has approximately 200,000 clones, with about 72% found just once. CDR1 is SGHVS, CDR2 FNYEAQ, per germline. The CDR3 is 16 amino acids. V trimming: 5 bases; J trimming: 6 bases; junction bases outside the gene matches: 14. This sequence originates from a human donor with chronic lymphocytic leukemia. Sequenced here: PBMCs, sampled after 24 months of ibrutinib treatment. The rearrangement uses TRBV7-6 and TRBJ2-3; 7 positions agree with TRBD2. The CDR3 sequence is CASSPLVGLKVDTQYF. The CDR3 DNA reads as TGTGCCAGCAGCCCGCTCGTGGGACTAAAGGTGGATACGCAGTATTTT.